Shown below are 3 T cell receptor beta chains from a single sample sequenced in a study of CD8+ T cells in alopecia areata (dated by TCRdb to between 2017 and 2018). The library relied on the immunoSEQ multiplex PCR assay. To provide template for TCR sequencing, every sample had RNA extracted and reverse transcribed into cDNA. As stored in TCRdb, this immuneACCESS dataset retains in-frame rearrangements with V and J assigned. A fraction of the clones does not appear; measured against another copy, unresolved V genes explain less than half of the discrepancy, and the remainder lacks a known reason. With around 110,000 clones recorded, this sample contains no clone counted only once. The top ten constitute about 20% of the sample. Sequenced sample: lesional skin. The receptors were gathered from a C3H/HeJ mouse with alopecia areata. Mice of this line possess the MHC haplotype H2-k.

This clone has only a few counts. Germline and genes here are mouse. The CDR3 end is not reached by the read, which stops 4 residues before it; the germline J gene fills it in. This rearrangement joins TRBV1 to TRBJ2-1; 7 bases match TRBD1. Germline-derived CDR1 and CDR2 are NSQYPW and LRSPGD (reference sequence). CDR3 length: 16 amino acids. Unmatched junction bases numbered 5, after V lost 3 bases and J lost 0 bases. Here the CDR3 reads CTCSASTGPNYAEQFF. Partial CDR3 DNA: TGCACCTGCAGTGCCTCGACAGGGCCTAACTATGCT. The full variable domain, its missing parts supplied by reference TRBV1 and TRBJ2-1, is VTLLEQNPRWRLVPRGQAVNLRCILKNSQYPWMSWYQQDLQKQLQWLFTLRSPGDKEVKSLPGADYLATRVTDTELRLQVANMSQGRTLYCTCSASTGPNYAEQFFGPGTRLTVL.

In the case of this clone: The DNA translation disagrees with the TCRdb protein at residue 12, so the protein in this description comes from the DNA. Mouse gene names and germline throughout. The read gets to within 3 residues of the CDR3 end, and the germline J gene fills in the rest. The genes are TRBV1 and TRBJ1-6; tentatively, D is TRBD1 (6 bases). TRBJ1-6 is identified as an open reading frame with a role that is uncertain. This CDR3 has 15 residues. Trimming stripped 3 bases from V and 5 bases from J, with 11 bases between. Per the germline V gene, CDR1 is NSQYPW and CDR2 is LRSPGD (reference sequence). CDR3: CTCSARDNNNSPLYF. CDR3 bases read: TGCACCTGCAGTGCGAGGGACAACAATAATTCGCCC.

In regard to this clone: All gene names here are mouse names. The read terminates 4 residues ahead of where the CDR3 ends, so the germline J gene completes it. The J gene is TRBJ1-1, the V gene TRBV1; D may be TRBD1 (5 bases). There are 14 residues in the CDR3. In germline, CDR1 is NSQYPW, CDR2 LRSPGD (reference sequence). The sequenced CDR3 bases are TGCACCTGCAGCCCCCGGGACTGGGGGGAA. Protein product: CTCSPRDWGE. The complete CDR3 sequence is CTCSPRDWGEEVFF.